Below, 12 T cell receptor beta chains from the same sample are listed, as sequenced in a study of blood T cell repertoires in COVID-19. Assay: immunoSEQ multiplex PCR; the TCRdb copy retains only in-frame clones and omits some. This sample has approximately 260,000 clones, with approximately 86% found just once. The sample taken for sequencing was peripheral blood. The receptors stem from a man between 60 and 75 years old who had recovered from COVID-19.

In nucleotides, the CDR3 is TGTGCCAGCAGTTATGAACAGGGGGCTGCTTCCTACGAGCAGTACGTC. Translated, it gives CASSYEQGAASYEQYV. The chain combines TRBV5-6 with TRBJ2-7, with 9 bases aligning to TRBD1. The V gene end was trimmed by 5 bases and the J gene end by 1 base; junction bases not matched to a gene: 10. CDR1 and CDR2 from the germline V gene are SGHDT and YYEEEE. There are 16 residues in the CDR3.

The sample holds one count of this clone. The V gene is TRBV19, the J gene TRBJ2-3, with 7 positions matching TRBD1. Losses at the gene ends were 7 bases for V and 9 bases for J; bases not matched to a gene: 13. This CDR3 region has 14 residues. Per germline, CDR1 LNHDA and CDR2 SQIVND (reference sequence). The CDR3 coding sequence is TGTGCCAGTAAGCCTCCGGGACAGTACAAGACGCAGTATTTT. Amino acids: CASKPPGQYKTQYF.

The CDR3 protein is CASGRDRGFNEQFF. The CDR3 DNA reads as TGTGCCAGCGGCCGGGACAGGGGATTCAATGAGCAGTTCTTC. The genes are TRBV18 and TRBJ2-1, with 10 bases aligning to TRBD1. This CDR3 is built from 14 residues. The junction had 7 bases not matched to a gene; V was cut back by 8 bases and J by 6 bases. Germline V CDR1 and CDR2: KGHSH, LQKENI.

The V and J genes are TRBV27 and TRBJ2-1; 11 nucleotides line up with TRBD2. Germline assignment: CDR1 MNHEY and CDR2 SMNVEV (reference sequence). V shed 7 bases and J 14 bases; nucleotides not matched to a gene: 19. This CDR3 contains 16 residues. CDR3 amino acids: CASTKNRPSGGMIEFF. In DNA, the CDR3 is TGTGCCAGCACTAAAAACCGGCCTAGCGGGGGGATGATTGAGTTCTTC.

This clone was recorded a few times. The rearrangement links TRBV29-1 to TRBJ2-1, with 8 bases aligning to TRBD2. From germline, CDR1 is SQVTM and CDR2 ANQGSEA. CDR3 size: 12 residues. The ends lost 3 bases at V and 15 bases at J; junction bases unmatched: 10. CDR3 residues: CSVDHLRGVPFF. CDR3 nucleotide sequence: TGCAGCGTTGACCATCTGCGGGGGGTCCCGTTCTTC.

CDR3 in amino acids: CSVVSEGDYEQFF. CDR3 nucleotides: TGCAGCGTTGTATCCGAGGGGGATTATGAGCAGTTCTTC. This rearrangement joins TRBV29-1 to TRBJ2-1; maybe TRBD1 (6 bases). Germline assignment: CDR1 SQVTM and CDR2 ANQGSEA. The CDR3 sequence is 13 residues long. With 4 bases removed from V and 8 bases from J, the gap between germline ends came to 15 bases.

The CDR3 spells CASGLVGSYEQYF. The CDR3 DNA is TGTGCTAGTGGTTTGGTCGGTAGCTACGAGCAGTACTTC. V gene TRBV12-5 combines with J gene TRBJ2-7; no definite D call. Per the germline V gene, CDR1 is LGHNT and CDR2 is FRNRAP. This CDR3 has 13 amino acids. Trimming took 0 bases from V and 3 from J, leaving 6 bases between them.

This chain joins TRBV28 and TRBJ1-2; no clear D. Trimming shortened V by 6 bases and J by 9 bases, and 14 bases separated the two germline ends. Germline CDR1 is MDHEN and CDR2 is SYDVKM. This CDR3 has 12 amino acids. Written as DNA, the CDR3 is TGTGCCAGCAGGGCCCACCCTTTGAGCTACACCTTC. Its protein is CASRAHPLSYTF.

The chain is built from TRBV5-1 and TRBJ1-4, with 9 bases matching TRBD1. Per the germline V gene, CDR1 is SGHRS and CDR2 is YFSETQ. Trimming took 4 bases from V and 7 from J; bases not matched to a gene: 8. This CDR3 has 15 amino acids. The CDR3 sequence: CASSPDRGRSEKLFF. The CDR3 DNA reads TGCGCCAGCAGCCCCGACAGGGGGAGAAGTGAAAAACTGTTTTTT.

The chain couples TRBV5-6 to TRBJ1-1; possible D gene TRBD1, 6 bases. CDR3 size: 15 residues. The V end lost 4 bases, the J end lost 5 bases, and 18 bases lay between the germline ends. Looked up from germline, CDR1 is SGHDT and CDR2 is YYEEEE. CDR3 residues: CASSTEQGGRTEAFF. The CDR3 DNA follows: TGTGCCAGCAGCACCGAACAGGGTGGAAGAACTGAAGCTTTCTTT. Supplemented by reference TRBV5-6 and TRBJ1-1, the full variable domain reads DAGVTQSPTHLIKTRGQQVTLRCSPKSGHDTVSWYQQALGQGPQFIFQYYEEEERQRGNFPDRFSGHQFPNYSSELNVNALLLGDSALYLCASSTEQGGRTEAFFGQGTRLTVV.

The chain joins TRBV20-1 to TRBJ1-5; 8 nucleotides line up with TRBD1. V was pared by 3 bases and J by 0 bases, with 7 bases of the junction left unmatched. The CDR3 is 16 amino acids. The germline gives CDR1 DFQATT, CDR2 SNEGSKA (reference sequence). CDR3 amino acids: CSASPGTGYSNQPQHF. The DNA of the CDR3 is TGCAGTGCTAGTCCCGGGACAGGTTATAGCAATCAGCCCCAGCATTTT.

This chain joins TRBV11-1 and TRBJ1-1; no reliable D call. Germline loops: CDR1 SGHAT, CDR2 FQDESV (reference sequence). V was shortened by 8 bases and J by 5 bases, with 15 bases between the two germline ends. This CDR3 has 13 residues. CDR3 bases: TGTGCCAGCCTGGCGGGAGGACGGACTGAAGCTTTCTTT. Protein: CASLAGGRTEAFF.